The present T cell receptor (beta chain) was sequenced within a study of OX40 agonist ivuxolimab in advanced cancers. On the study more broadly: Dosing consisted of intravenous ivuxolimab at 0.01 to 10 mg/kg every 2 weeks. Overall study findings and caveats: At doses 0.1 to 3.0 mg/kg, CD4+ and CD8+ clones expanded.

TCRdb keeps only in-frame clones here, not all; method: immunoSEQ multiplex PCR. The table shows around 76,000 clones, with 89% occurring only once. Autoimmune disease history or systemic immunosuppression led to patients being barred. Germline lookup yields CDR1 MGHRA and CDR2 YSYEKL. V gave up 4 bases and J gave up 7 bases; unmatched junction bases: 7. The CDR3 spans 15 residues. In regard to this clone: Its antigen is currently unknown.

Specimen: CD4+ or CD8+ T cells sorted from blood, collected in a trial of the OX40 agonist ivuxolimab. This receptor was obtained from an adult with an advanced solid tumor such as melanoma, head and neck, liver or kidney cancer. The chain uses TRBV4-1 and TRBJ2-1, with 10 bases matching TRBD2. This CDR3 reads CASSPQRGGLNEQFF. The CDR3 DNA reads TGCGCCAGCAGCCCCCAGCGGGGGGGCCTTAATGAGCAGTTCTTC.